One and the same sample provided the 15 T cell receptor beta chains below, sequenced in a study of spatial heterogeneity in lung cancer. Study findings and constraints: For expanded intratumoral alpha and beta TCRs, counts tracked tumor mutation counts.

Time point meaning: sample taken at primary tumor resection. TCRdb passed the 5' RACE reads through MiXCR, listing each CDR3 protein once. In the table there are about 15,000 distinct CDR3 sequences, approximately 7.4% of which are singletons. Antigens of these TCRs are unknown. The sequencing here drew on lung tumor tissue, taken at surgery. The source is a male donor with early-stage non-small cell lung cancer.

This clonotype is medium-sized by share. The chain employs TRBV12-3 or TRBV12-4 and TRBJ1-2; D call uncertain. The CDR3 contains 13 residues. V dropped 3 bases and J dropped 5 bases, with 10 bases sitting between them. CDR3 DNA sequence: TGTGCCAGCAGTTTGGTAGGGCCGTATGGCTACACCTTC. Its translation is CASSLVGPYGYTF.

This rearrangement joins TRBV20-1 to TRBJ2-7; D is ambiguous. Germline CDR1 and CDR2: DFQATT and SNEGSKA (reference sequence). This CDR3 is built from 15 residues. The V gene lost 5 bases and the J gene lost 2 bases, with 19 bases spanning the gap. The CDR3: CSAGLGSVSAYEQYF. The CDR3 DNA is TGCAGTGCTGGCCTAGGCAGCGTGAGCGCCTACGAGCAGTACTTC.

The V call is TRBV20-1, the J call TRBJ2-7; D might be TRBD2 (6 bases). The CDR3 totals 13 residues. Germline V CDR1 and CDR2: DFQATT, SNEGSKA (reference sequence). V shed 4 bases and J shed 5 bases, with 15 bases lying between them. CDR3 in DNA: TGCAGTGCTATGGAGGGCCCTGTAAACGAGCAGTACTTC. The encoded protein is CSAMEGPVNEQYF.

This clonotype was observed at least ten times. The chain joins TRBV20-1 to TRBJ2-2; D is uncertain. The CDR3 length is 12 residues. CDR1 is DFQATT and CDR2 is SNEGSKA in the germline V gene (reference sequence). With 2 bases removed from V and 1 base from J, the gap between germline ends came to 2 bases. The CDR3 sequence: CSARMNTGELFF. CDR3 coding DNA: TGCAGTGCTAGAATGAACACCGGGGAGCTGTTTTTT.

This clonotype is categorized as hyperexpanded. The chain couples TRBV2 to TRBJ2-1; TRBD2 matches at 7 bases. V lost 8 bases and J lost 0; bases outside the gene matches: 7. This CDR3 has 15 residues. CDR1 is SNHLY and CDR2 is FYNNEI in the germline V gene. CDR3 amino acids: CASAGGSSSYNEQFF. For the CDR3, the DNA is TGTGCCAGCGCCGGGGGGTCAAGCTCCTACAATGAGCAGTTCTTC. The whole variable domain, remainder taken from reference TRBV2 and TRBJ2-1, is EPEVTQTPSHQVTQMGQEVILRCVPISNHLYFYWYRQILGQKVEFLVSFYNNEISEKSEIFDDQFSVERPDGSNFTLKIRSTKLEDSAMYFCASAGGSSSYNEQFFGPGTRLTVL.

This clonotype came up many times. J is TRBJ1-5 and V is TRBV25-1, with 7 bases that match TRBD1. The CDR3 length is 14 residues. V gave up 5 bases and J gave up 6 bases; unmatched junction bases: 7. In germline, CDR1 is MGHDK, CDR2 SYGVNS. CDR3 sequence reads: CASSSDRDAQPQHF. In DNA, the CDR3 is TGTGCCAGCAGTTCTGACAGGGATGCTCAGCCCCAGCATTTT.

This clonotype has ten or more counts. This rearrangement joins TRBV27 to TRBJ2-3, with a tentative D call TRBD2 (6 bases). CDR3 size: 15 residues. V was cut by 3 bases and J by 3 bases, with 13 bases left in between. The germline V gene has CDR1 MNHEY and CDR2 SMNVEV (reference sequence). Here the CDR3 DNA reads TGTGCCAGCAGTTTTTTCGGGAGTGGAACAGATACGCAGTATTTT. Residues: CASSFFGSGTDTQYF.

In this sample, this clonotype turned up many times. The chain combines TRBV20-1 with TRBJ2-1; D is unclear. CDR1 DFQATT and CDR2 SNEGSKA come from the germline V gene (reference sequence). V was cut by 0 bases and J by 2 bases, with 11 bases left in between. There are 15 residues in the CDR3. The CDR3 region is CSARDPITAYNEQFF. As DNA, the CDR3 is TGCAGTGCTAGAGACCCTATAACGGCCTACAATGAGCAGTTCTTC.

The chain joins TRBV20-1 to TRBJ1-2, with D perhaps TRBD1 (6 bases). CDR3 size: 17 residues. Germline V lookup: CDR1 DFQATT, CDR2 SNEGSKA (reference sequence). V lost 0 bases and J 7 bases, leaving 24 bases between the germline ends. CDR3 DNA: TGCAGTGCTAGAGATGGGGCCTGGGAGGGGGTGAGGAGTGGCTACACCTTC. Protein: CSARDGAWEGVRSGYTF.

This clonotype qualifies as medium-sized (0.01 to 0.1%). The chain links TRBV2 to TRBJ1-5, with D possibly TRBD1 on 6 matching bases. V lost 6 bases and J lost 2, with 14 bases in between. Germline lookup yields CDR1 SNHLY and CDR2 FYNNEI. The CDR3 sequence is 15 residues long. The CDR3 protein is CASSSQGLGNQPQHF. The CDR3 DNA follows: TGTGCCAGCAGCTCACAGGGTCTTGGCAATCAGCCCCAGCATTTT.

This clonotype has a count of ten or more. The chain links TRBV18 to TRBJ2-2; 10 nucleotides match TRBD2. V shed 3 bases, J shed 8 bases, and the junction held 6 bases outside the gene matches. CDR1 is KGHSH, CDR2 LQKENI, per germline. This CDR3 comprises 15 residues. The CDR3 nucleotides are TGTGCCAGCTCACCCGGACTAGCGGCCCCAGGGGAGCTGTTTTTT. Its protein product is CASSPGLAAPGELFF.

There are many counts of this clonotype. The chain uses TRBV20-1 and TRBJ2-3; a possible D gene is TRBD1 (6 bases). Germline CDR1 DFQATT, CDR2 SNEGSKA (reference sequence). With 1 base removed from V and 4 bases from J, the gap between germline ends came to 18 bases. This CDR3 is built from 16 residues. For the CDR3, the DNA is TGCAGTGCTAGAGGGGTATCACAGGGTGGGTCAGATACGCAGTATTTT. The encoded protein is CSARGVSQGGSDTQYF.

The V gene is TRBV12-3 or TRBV12-4, the J gene TRBJ2-1; D ambiguous. This CDR3 is 11 amino acids long. V was shortened by 5 bases and J by 5 bases, with 4 bases between the two germline ends. CDR3 in amino acids: CASSHNNEQFF. As DNA, the CDR3 is TGTGCCAGCAGTCATAACAATGAGCAGTTCTTC.

V gene TRBV2 combines with J gene TRBJ2-6; unclear D gene. CDR1 is SNHLY and CDR2 is FYNNEI in the germline V gene. The length of the CDR3 is 16 residues. V lost 5 bases to trimming and J lost 1 base, with 12 bases between them. CDR3 nucleotides: TGTGCCAGCAGTCCCGCCGTGGTTTCTGGGGCCAACGTCCTGACTTTC. Translation gives CASSPAVVSGANVLTF.

The gene calls are TRBV27 and TRBJ1-1; D gene uncertain. Germline assignment: CDR1 MNHEY and CDR2 SMNVEV (reference sequence). The ends were cut back, 8 bases at V and 1 base at J, with 17 bases in the middle. The CDR3 contains 15 residues. The CDR3 region is CASRRSGSGNTEAFF. For the CDR3, the DNA is TGTGCCAGCCGCCGGTCAGGATCGGGGAACACTGAAGCTTTCTTT.